This record covers a single T cell receptor beta chain. The sample carries other DNA sequences with the same CDR3. The sample belongs to a study of blood T cell repertoires in COVID-19. TCRdb's copy holds only in-frame clones and misses some; the assay was immunoSEQ multiplex PCR. This sample has some 250,000 clones, with over 75% found just once. Clinical histories supplied by participants themselves formed the basis of cohort assignment. The germline CDR1 and CDR2 sequences are LNHNV and YYDKDF (reference sequence). The V gene lost 0 bases and the J gene lost 0 bases, with 6 bases spanning the gap. This CDR3 is built from 15 residues.

The chain carries TRBV15 and TRBJ1-3; D might be TRBD1 (6 bases). Sequenced input: PBMCs or T cells enriched from blood (not recorded which). The clonotype was recovered from a woman in her forties or fifties who had recovered from COVID-19. The DNA for the CDR3 is TGTGCCACCAGCAGAGACAGGGGCTCTGGAAACACCATATATTTT. Encoded protein: CATSRDRGSGNTIYF.